The 32 T cell receptor beta chains listed next were all sequenced from one sample in a study of cytomegalovirus exposure and HLA in healthy donors (dated by TCRdb to the late 2010s). Libraries were built with the immunoSEQ multiplex PCR assay. The multiplex PCR relied on a mix of 60 forward primers for TCR Vbeta segments and 13 reverse primers for TCR Jbeta segments. Here the immuneACCESS table is served through TCRdb, limited to in-frame sequences with V and J called. Missing clones are a known gap in these copies; in checked studies unresolved V genes cover under half, and the rest lacks a known reason. The sample yields about 200,000 clones; roughly 80% were counted once. The leading ten clones occupy roughly 15% of the sample. The sequenced material came from PBMCs. The receptors originated from a man between 35 and 55 years old in good health and CMV-seronegative.

The rearrangement joins TRBV2 to TRBJ2-3; 7 nucleotides agree with TRBD2. The CDR3 totals 15 residues. Trimming at V came to 6 bases and at J to 2 bases, leaving 8 bases not matched to a gene. Germline V CDR1 and CDR2: SNHLY, FYNNEI. CDR3 residues: CASSVTAGVTDTQYF. The CDR3, as DNA: TGTGCCAGCAGCGTTACTGCGGGAGTCACAGATACGCAGTATTTT.

The chain is built from TRBV13 and TRBJ2-7, with a weak D call TRBD1 (6 bases). CDR3 length: 16 residues. Trimming shortened V by 0 bases and J by 2 bases, and 14 bases separated the two germline ends. Germline V gene lookup returns CDR1 PRHDT and CDR2 FYEKMQ (reference sequence). The CDR3 region has the DNA TGTGCCAGCAGCTTAGGGGACAGACCCTTTGCCTACGAGCAGTACTTC. Its protein product is CASSLGDRPFAYEQYF.

This chain joins TRBV15 and TRBJ1-1, with unresolved D. Germline-derived CDR1 and CDR2 are LNHNV and YYDKDF (reference sequence). This CDR3 has 11 amino acids. The V end was cut by 5 bases, the J end by 3 bases, with 4 bases between. CDR3 DNA sequence: TGTGCCACCAGCGGGCACACTGAAGCTTTCTTT. Protein: CATSGHTEAFF. The full variable domain, its missing parts supplied by reference TRBV15 and TRBJ1-1, is DAMVIQNPRYQVTQFGKPVTLSCSQTLNHNVMYWYQQKSSQAPKLLFHYYDKDFNNEADTPDNFQSRRPNTSFCFLDIRSPGLGDTAMYLCATSGHTEAFFGQGTRLTVV.

The rearrangement uses TRBV6-6 and TRBJ2-1; no reliable D call. The CDR3 is 15 residues long. The germline V gene encodes CDR1 MNHNY and CDR2 SVGAGI (reference sequence). Trimming removed 8 bases from V and 9 bases from J, with 23 bases in between. Written as DNA, the CDR3 is TGTGCCAGCTCACGAGGTGCAACCGGTCGCGTTGAGCAGTTCTTC. As protein: CASSRGATGRVEQFF.

The genes are TRBV6-5 and TRBJ2-7; D may be TRBD2 (5 bases). There are 16 residues in the CDR3. The germline V and J ends were trimmed by 4 bases and 4 bases, with 20 bases remaining between them. CDR1 is MNHEY and CDR2 is SVGAGI in the germline V gene. CDR3 in amino acids: CASSSRHSRVAYEQYF. The CDR3 bases are TGTGCCAGCAGTTCTAGACATTCCCGGGTAGCGTACGAGCAGTACTTC.

This clone was counted between two and nine times. The V gene is TRBV9, the J gene TRBJ2-1, with 7 bases matching TRBD2. Germline V gene lookup returns CDR1 SGDLS and CDR2 YYNGEE. The CDR3 consists of 14 residues. The J segment lost 3 bases and the V segment lost 7 bases, leaving 7 bases of the junction unmatched. The CDR3 DNA follows: TGTGCCAGCCGGGGGGAGTCCGACTACAATGAGCAGTTCTTC. It encodes CASRGESDYNEQFF.

There are a few counts of this clone. V and J are TRBV23-1 and TRBJ1-5; D remains ambiguous. TRBV23-1 is known as an ORF, though its function is uncertain. The CDR3 is 16 amino acids. V gave up 2 bases and J gave up 4 bases, with 15 bases separating them. DNA of the CDR3: TGCGCCAGCAGTCAAGGCGAAGGGCGCGGGAATCAGCCCCAGCATTTT. Amino acid sequence: CASSQGEGRGNQPQHF.

The chain employs TRBV7-9 and TRBJ2-5, with 7 bases that match TRBD1. The germline V gene encodes CDR1 SEHNR and CDR2 FQNEAQ (reference sequence). The CDR3 contains 14 residues. After removal of 1 base from V and 4 bases from J, the junction contained 3 bases not matched to a gene. As DNA, the CDR3 is TGTGCCAGCAGCTTAGGGACAGGCCCAGAGACCCAGTACTTC. Protein product: CASSLGTGPETQYF.

The rearrangement joins TRBV14 to TRBJ2-6; 8 nucleotides agree with TRBD1. V lost 6 bases, J lost 0 bases, and 13 bases stayed unmatched. CDR3 size: 19 residues. Germline CDR1 is SGHDN and CDR2 is FVKESK. CDR3 protein: CASRPTYGTGNSGANVLTF. Here the CDR3 DNA reads TGTGCCAGCAGACCGACTTACGGGACAGGAAACTCTGGGGCCAACGTCCTGACTTTC.

The CDR3 spells CSVEWTGKHFNEKLFF. CDR3 bases: TGCAGCGTTGAATGGACAGGGAAACATTTTAATGAAAAACTGTTTTTT. This chain links TRBV29-1 with TRBJ1-4, with 8 bases identical to TRBD1. The CDR3 runs to 16 residues. Germline V gene sequence: CDR1 SQVTM, CDR2 ANQGSEA. J lost 4 bases, V lost 2 bases, and 9 bases had no gene match.

The chain is built from TRBV15 and TRBJ2-7; D not resolved. Looked up from germline, CDR1 is LNHNV and CDR2 is YYDKDF (reference sequence). The V end was cut by 0 bases, the J end by 7 bases, with 10 bases between. This CDR3 has 13 amino acids. CDR3 region: CATSRDVESEQYF. The CDR3 nucleotides read TGTGCCACCAGCAGAGATGTGGAGAGTGAGCAGTACTTC.

This chain connects TRBV6-6 to TRBJ2-7, with 8 bases fitting TRBD2. Germline loops: CDR1 MNHNY, CDR2 SVGAGI (reference sequence). V trimming: 10 bases; J trimming: 2 bases; junction bases outside the gene matches: 10. CDR3 size: 14 residues. CDR3 loop: CATAGLRGAYEQYF. The CDR3 bases are TGTGCCACCGCTGGGTTGCGGGGGGCCTACGAGCAGTACTTC.

The chain joins TRBV18 to TRBJ1-1; tentative D call: TRBD1 (5 bases). This CDR3 is built from 15 residues. V dropped 0 bases and J dropped 1 base, with 9 bases sitting between them. Germline values: CDR1 KGHSH, CDR2 LQKENI. The CDR3 coding sequence is TGTGCCAGCTCACCACCGAGGCAGGGGAACACTGAAGCTTTCTTT. Protein sequence: CASSPPRQGNTEAFF. Full variable domain (remainder filled in from reference TRBV18 and TRBJ1-1): NAGVMQNPRHLVRRRGQEARLRCSPMKGHSHVYWYRQLPEEGLKFMVYLQKENIIDESGMPKERFSAEFPKEGPSILRIQQVVRGDSAAYFCASSPPRQGNTEAFFGQGTRLTVV.

This clone was picked up one time. This rearrangement joins TRBV28 to TRBJ2-1; 7 bases match TRBD2. CDR1 and CDR2 (germline): MDHEN, SYDVKM. J was trimmed by 7 bases and V by 4 bases; bases with no gene match: 13. This CDR3 contains 16 residues. CDR3 protein: CASSSRLASFRNEQFF. The CDR3 bases are TGTGCCAGCAGTTCGAGACTAGCCTCCTTTCGGAATGAGCAGTTCTTC.

The CDR3 DNA follows: TGCGCCAGCAGCGACCTACGGGGAGAGACCCAGTACTTC. This sequence encodes CASSDLRGETQYF. This rearrangement joins TRBV4-1 to TRBJ2-5; TRBD2 is a possible D gene (5 bases). The CDR3 is made up of 13 amino acids. V shed 5 bases and J shed 4 bases, with 11 bases lying between them. Germline V gene data show CDR1 as MGHRA and CDR2 as YSYEKL.

This clone was seen only a few times. This CDR3 reads CASSLGQGNYNEQFF. CDR3 DNA sequence: TGTGCCAGCAGCCTTGGACAGGGAAACTACAATGAGCAGTTCTTC. The J gene is TRBJ2-1, the V gene TRBV7-9; 8 positions agree with TRBD1. After removal of 5 bases from V and 3 bases from J, the junction contained 6 bases not matched to a gene. The V gene's germline CDR1 is SEHNR and CDR2 FQNEAQ (reference sequence). The CDR3 is 15 residues long.

This clone was counted a few times. The chain links TRBV6-1 to TRBJ2-1, with 8 bases matching TRBD2. The germline V gene has CDR1 MNHNS and CDR2 SASEGT. The length of the CDR3 is 15 residues. V shed 1 base, J shed 8 bases, and the junction held 7 bases outside the gene matches. Here the CDR3 DNA reads TGTGCCAGCAGTGAAGGGGTAGCGGGAACGTATGAGCAGTTCTTC. Its translation: CASSEGVAGTYEQFF.

The chain carries TRBV2 and TRBJ1-1, with a tentative D call TRBD1 (6 bases). The germline V gene encodes CDR1 SNHLY and CDR2 FYNNEI. This CDR3 comprises 15 residues. V shed 5 bases and J shed 2 bases, with 15 bases lying between them. This CDR3 is CASSSSRTENTEAFF. The DNA for the CDR3 is TGTGCCAGCAGTTCTTCCCGGACAGAAAACACTGAAGCTTTCTTT.

The chain has TRBV7-8 and TRBJ2-1, with TRBD2 as a possible D gene (6 bases). This CDR3 spans 14 amino acids. Germline CDR1 is SGHVS and CDR2 is FQNEAQ. Trimming cost V 7 bases and J 8 bases, with 18 bases left between them. CDR3 coding DNA: TGTGCCAGCACCATCCGGGAGCTCGTCGATGAGCAGTTCTTC. This gives the protein CASTIRELVDEQFF.

CDR3 sequence reads: CASSEQGAYTGELFF. The CDR3 DNA sequence: TGTGCCAGCAGTGAACAGGGGGCATACACCGGGGAGCTGTTTTTT. This chain joins TRBV6-1 and TRBJ2-2; 8 bases match TRBD1. The CDR3 is 15 amino acids. Germline V gene sequence: CDR1 MNHNS, CDR2 SASEGT. The V segment lost 2 bases and the J segment 3 bases; nucleotides outside the gene matches: 2.

The rearrangement uses TRBV5-1 and TRBJ2-1, with 10 bases identical to TRBD2. After removal of 5 bases from V and 1 base from J, the junction contained 3 bases not matched to a gene. The CDR3 is made up of 15 amino acids. Per germline, CDR1 SGHRS and CDR2 YFSETQ. CDR3 DNA: TGCGCCAGCAGGGCTAGCGGGAGATCCTACAATGAGCAGTTCTTC. It codes for CASRASGRSYNEQFF.

V gene TRBV18 combines with J gene TRBJ2-7; perhaps TRBD1 as D (6 bases). This CDR3 is built from 14 residues. CDR1 is KGHSH and CDR2 is LQKENI in the germline V gene. The ends were cut back, 3 bases at V and 1 base at J, with 10 bases in the middle. Here the CDR3 DNA reads TGTGCCAGCTCACCGGACAGCTCATCCTACGAGCAGTACTTC. Its protein product is CASSPDSSSYEQYF.

CDR3 sequence (DNA): TGTGCCAGCAGTTTGGCAGGGGGGGATACGCAGTATTTT. Amino acids: CASSLAGGDTQYF. The chain employs TRBV28 and TRBJ2-3; D perhaps matches TRBD1 (7 bases). V was shortened by 3 bases and J by 6 bases, with 10 bases between the two germline ends. The CDR3 runs 13 residues. CDR1 MDHEN and CDR2 SYDVKM come from the germline V gene.

The V and J genes are TRBV4-3 and TRBJ1-2; a possible D gene is TRBD1 (6 bases). The germline V gene has CDR1 LGHNA and CDR2 YSLEER. V lost 1 base and J lost 8, with 20 bases in between. There are 16 residues in the CDR3. The DNA for the CDR3 is TGCGCCAGCAGCCAAGGGATCCGGGGGGCTTCCGACGGCTACACCTTC. This gives the protein CASSQGIRGASDGYTF.

The chain's CDR3 is CASSSPEAAGYGYTF. The CDR3 DNA reads TGTGCCAGCAGCTCCCCAGAGGCCGCGGGCTATGGCTACACCTTC. The rearrangement joins TRBV11-2 to TRBJ1-2; D ambiguous. This CDR3 is built from 15 residues. The germline V gene encodes CDR1 SGHAT and CDR2 FQNNGV. V was clipped by 4 bases and J by 4 bases, with 16 bases between them.

This clone showed up just a few times. The CDR3 sequence: CASSEWGQGYEKLFF. The CDR3 DNA reads as TGTGCCAGCAGTGAATGGGGACAGGGATATGAAAAACTGTTTTTT. V gene TRBV2 combines with J gene TRBJ1-4; TRBD1 aligns across 9 bases. Trimming at V came to 2 bases and at J to 6 bases, leaving 4 bases not matched to a gene. This CDR3 has 15 residues. CDR1 and CDR2 (germline): SNHLY, FYNNEI. Drawing the rest from reference TRBV2 and TRBJ1-4, the complete variable domain is EPEVTQTPSHQVTQMGQEVILRCVPISNHLYFYWYRQILGQKVEFLVSFYNNEISEKSEIFDDQFSVERPDGSNFTLKIRSTKLEDSAMYFCASSEWGQGYEKLFFGSGTQLSVL.

This chain joins TRBV5-6 and TRBJ2-1, with TRBD1 matching 9 bases. The J segment lost 1 base and the V segment lost 5 bases, leaving 7 bases of the junction unmatched. The CDR3 loop spans 16 amino acids. Germline assignment: CDR1 SGHDT and CDR2 YYEEEE. In nucleotides, the CDR3 is TGTGCCAGCAGTCCCGGGACAGGGTCATCCTACAATGAGCAGTTCTTC. Its translation: CASSPGTGSSYNEQFF.

The chain combines TRBV7-9 with TRBJ1-1; 9 nucleotides agree with TRBD1. V was clipped by 4 bases and J by 2 bases; unmatched bases: 5. CDR1 is SEHNR and CDR2 is FQNEAQ in the germline V gene (reference sequence). The CDR3 totals 15 residues. CDR3 loop: CASSYGQGRNTEAFF. As DNA, the CDR3 is TGTGCCAGCAGCTACGGACAGGGGAGAAACACTGAAGCTTTCTTT.

The rearrangement links TRBV5-1 to TRBJ1-1; D call uncertain. With 5 bases removed from V and 5 bases from J, the gap between germline ends came to 16 bases. This CDR3 comprises 14 residues. Germline V lookup: CDR1 SGHRS, CDR2 YFSETQ. CDR3 DNA sequence: TGCGCCAGCAGGTCTTTATATGGGCTAACTGAAGCTTTCTTT. Amino acid sequence: CASRSLYGLTEAFF.

The chain couples TRBV23-1 to TRBJ2-7; D might be TRBD2 (7 bases). TRBV23-1 is labeled an ORF, and its function is uncertain. Between the trimmed V and J ends, which lost 4 bases and 3 bases, there was a span of 16 bases. The CDR3 is 15 amino acids. CDR3 sequence reads: CASSPSRGGDYEQYF. For the CDR3, the DNA is TGCGCCAGCAGTCCATCAAGAGGGGGGGACTACGAGCAGTACTTC.

The chain uses TRBV5-1 and TRBJ2-2; 7 nucleotides match TRBD1. The CDR3 consists of 16 residues. Germline assignment: CDR1 SGHRS and CDR2 YFSETQ. V lost 4 bases to trimming and J lost 6 bases; unmatched junction nucleotides: 12. The CDR3 reads CASSPVRDSPAGELFF. In DNA form, the CDR3 reads TGCGCCAGCAGCCCCGTCCGGGACAGCCCCGCCGGGGAGCTGTTTTTT.

The gene calls are TRBV5-4 and TRBJ2-5, with 8 bases lining up with TRBD2. The CDR3 consists of 14 residues. V gave up 2 bases and J gave up 4 bases; unmatched junction bases: 4. Germline values: CDR1 SGHNT, CDR2 YYREEE (reference sequence). The CDR3 region has the DNA TGTGCCAGCAGCTTTAGCGGGATACCAGAGACCCAGTACTTC. Translation gives CASSFSGIPETQYF.